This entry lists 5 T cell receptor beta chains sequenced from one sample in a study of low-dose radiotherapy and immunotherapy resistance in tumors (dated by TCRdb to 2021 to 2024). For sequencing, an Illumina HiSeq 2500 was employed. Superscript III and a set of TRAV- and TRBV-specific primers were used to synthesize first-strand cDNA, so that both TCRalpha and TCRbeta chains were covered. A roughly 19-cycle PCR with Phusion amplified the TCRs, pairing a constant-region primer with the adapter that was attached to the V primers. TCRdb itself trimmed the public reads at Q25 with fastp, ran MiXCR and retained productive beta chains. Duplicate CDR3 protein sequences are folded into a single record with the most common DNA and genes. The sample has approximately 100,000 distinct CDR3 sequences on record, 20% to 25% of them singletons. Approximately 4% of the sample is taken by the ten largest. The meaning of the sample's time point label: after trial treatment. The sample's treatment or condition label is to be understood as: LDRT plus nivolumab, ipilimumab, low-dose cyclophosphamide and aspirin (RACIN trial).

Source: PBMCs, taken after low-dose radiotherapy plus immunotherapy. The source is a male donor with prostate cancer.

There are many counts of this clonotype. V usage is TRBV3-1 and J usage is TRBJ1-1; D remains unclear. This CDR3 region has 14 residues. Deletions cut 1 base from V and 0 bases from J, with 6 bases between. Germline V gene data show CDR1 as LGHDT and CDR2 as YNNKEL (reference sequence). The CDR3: CASSQVGVNTEAFF. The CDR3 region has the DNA TGTGCCAGCAGCCAAGTGGGAGTGAACACTGAAGCTTTCTTT. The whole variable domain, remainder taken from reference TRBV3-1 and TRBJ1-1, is DTAVSQTPKYLVTQMGNDKSIKCEQNLGHDTMYWYKQDSKKFLKIMFSYNNKELIINETVPNRFSPKSPDKAHLNLHINSLELGDSAVYFCASSQVGVNTEAFFGQGTRLTVV.

CDR3 protein: CASSVLAGTGDVEQFF. In DNA form, the CDR3 reads TGTGCCAGCAGTGTCCTAGCCGGGACAGGGGATGTTGAGCAGTTCTTC. The chain is built from TRBV25-1 and TRBJ2-1; 10 nucleotides match TRBD1. From germline, CDR1 is MGHDK and CDR2 SYGVNS. With V trimmed by 4 bases and J by 9 bases, 12 bases remained unmatched. The CDR3 runs 16 residues.

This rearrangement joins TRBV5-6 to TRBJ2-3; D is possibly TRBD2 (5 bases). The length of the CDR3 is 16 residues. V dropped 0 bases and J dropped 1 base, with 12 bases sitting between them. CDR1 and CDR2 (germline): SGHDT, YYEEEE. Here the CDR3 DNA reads TGTGCCAGCAGCTTGGCTGGCGGGTTTGGCACAGATACGCAGTATTTT. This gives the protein CASSLAGGFGTDTQYF. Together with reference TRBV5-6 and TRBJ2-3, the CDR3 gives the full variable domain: DAGVTQSPTHLIKTRGQQVTLRCSPKSGHDTVSWYQQALGQGPQFIFQYYEEEERQRGNFPDRFSGHQFPNYSSELNVNALLLGDSALYLCASSLAGGFGTDTQYFGPGTRLTVL.

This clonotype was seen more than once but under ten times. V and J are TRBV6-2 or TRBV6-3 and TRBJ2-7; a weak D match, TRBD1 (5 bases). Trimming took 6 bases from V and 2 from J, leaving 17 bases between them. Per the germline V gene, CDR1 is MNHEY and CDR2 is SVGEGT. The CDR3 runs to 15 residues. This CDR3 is CASSITGGVPYEQYF. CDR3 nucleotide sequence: TGTGCCAGCAGCATAACAGGCGGTGTCCCCTACGAGCAGTACTTC.

CDR3 in amino acids: CASSLRPAVYEQYF. CDR3 sequence (DNA): TGTGCCAGCAGTTTAAGGCCTGCGGTCTACGAGCAGTACTTC. V and J are TRBV27 and TRBJ2-7; D is unclear. V gave up 2 bases and J gave up 3 bases, with 11 bases separating them. Germline values: CDR1 MNHEY, CDR2 SMNVEV (reference sequence). CDR3 length: 14 residues.